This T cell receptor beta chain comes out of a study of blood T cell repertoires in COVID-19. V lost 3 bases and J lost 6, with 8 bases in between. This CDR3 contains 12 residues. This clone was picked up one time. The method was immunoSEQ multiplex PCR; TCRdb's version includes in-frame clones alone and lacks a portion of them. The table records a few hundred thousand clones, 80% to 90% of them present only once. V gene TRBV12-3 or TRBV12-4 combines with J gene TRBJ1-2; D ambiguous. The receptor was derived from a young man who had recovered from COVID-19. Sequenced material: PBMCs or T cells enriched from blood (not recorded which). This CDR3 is CASSFGIHGYTF. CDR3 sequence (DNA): TGTGCCAGCAGTTTCGGTATCCATGGCTACACCTTC.